This record concerns one T cell receptor (beta chain) sequence. Its cognate antigen is unknown. Sequenced by immunoSEQ multiplex PCR; TCRdb stores in-frame clones only, minus some. Of some 10,000 clones listed, around 94% are singletons. These data originate in a study of T cells in tuberculosis. Study-wide context: In South Africa, adults with active tuberculosis were compared with IGRA-negative and latently infected IGRA-positive adolescents. PBMC were archived before or within 7 days of starting treatment.

Positive smear microscopy and/or M. tuberculosis culture confirmed active disease. The CDR3 contains 14 residues. The germline V and J ends were trimmed by 2 bases and 4 bases, with 14 bases remaining between them. CDR1 GTSNPN and CDR2 SVGIG come from the germline V gene (reference sequence). The study, taken as a whole, reports: Active tuberculosis patients had shorter CDR3-alpha; the beta difference was nonsignificant.

This clonotype originated in an adult with tuberculosis. Input material: PBMCs. The rearrangement joins TRBV30 to TRBJ1-2, with D maybe TRBD1 (6 bases). The CDR3 DNA sequence: TGTGCCTGGAGTAGACCAGGGGATTTCTATGGCTACACCTTC. It is translated as CAWSRPGDFYGYTF.